Listed here are 10 T cell receptor beta chains from one sample, sequenced in a study of blood T cell repertoires in COVID-19. Some clones are missing from TCRdb's copy, which holds only in-frame ones; the method was immunoSEQ multiplex PCR. The data hold roughly 480,000 clones, with nearly 90% observed a single time. Sequenced: peripheral blood. The receptors shown here come from a young man with COVID-19, enrolled during active disease.

On this clone itself: Additional DNA sequences in this sample encode the identical CDR3. J is TRBJ2-7 and V is TRBV5-1; TRBD1 matches 11 bases. Germline V CDR1 and CDR2: SGHRS, YFSETQ. The CDR3 is 15 amino acids. With 0 bases clipped from V and 3 bases from J, the junction kept 2 bases outside the gene matches. CDR3 sequence (DNA): TGCGCCAGCAGCTTGGAAGGGACAGGGGGCTACGAGCAGTACTTC. Translating gives CASSLEGTGGYEQYF.

V is TRBV2 and J is TRBJ2-3, with D tentatively TRBD2 (6 bases). CDR1 and CDR2 from the germline V gene are SNHLY and FYNNEI. The CDR3 is 15 residues long. The ends were cut back, 10 bases at V and 4 bases at J, with 21 bases in the middle. CDR3: CANLFRDSRADTQYF. Written as DNA, the CDR3 is TGTGCCAACCTATTCCGGGACTCCCGAGCAGATACGCAGTATTTT.

The V gene is TRBV5-8, the J gene TRBJ2-2; 8 nucleotides line up with TRBD2. CDR1 is SGHTS, CDR2 YDEGEE, per germline. This CDR3 is built from 15 residues. V was clipped by 1 base and J by 4 bases; unmatched bases: 3. CDR3 sequence (DNA): TGTGCCAGCAGCTTGTACGCGGGGGGCACCGGGGAGCTGTTTTTT. Its translation: CASSLYAGGTGELFF.

The J gene is TRBJ1-2, the V gene TRBV6-2 or TRBV6-3; 7 nucleotides line up with TRBD1. Looked up from germline, CDR1 is MNHEY and CDR2 is SVGEGT. CDR3 length: 13 residues. V trimming: 6 bases; J trimming: 4 bases; junction bases outside the gene matches: 5. The CDR3 DNA sequence: TGTGCCAGCAGCTCCGACAGGGTCTATGGCTACACCTTC. Translated, it gives CASSSDRVYGYTF.

The chain is built from TRBV6-5 and TRBJ1-1; D uncertain. Germline V CDR1 and CDR2: MNHEY, SVGAGI. The V gene lost 6 bases and the J gene lost 5 bases, with 13 bases spanning the gap. The CDR3 sequence is 13 residues long. This chain's CDR3 is CASRVMRLTEAFF. CDR3 nucleotides: TGTGCCAGCAGGGTCATGAGGTTGACTGAAGCTTTCTTT.

V usage is TRBV24-1 and J usage is TRBJ2-1; D gene uncertain. This CDR3 is built from 13 residues. Germline assignment: CDR1 KGHDR and CDR2 SFDVKD. V was trimmed by 3 bases and J by 7 bases, leaving 9 bases between them. The CDR3 bases are TGTGCCACCAGTGATACGGTCGCGAATGAGCAGTTCTTC. Its protein product is CATSDTVANEQFF.

V and J are TRBV18 and TRBJ1-1, with D possibly being TRBD1 (6 bases). The germline V and J ends were trimmed by 4 bases and 3 bases, with 12 bases remaining between them. The length of the CDR3 is 14 residues. Germline-derived CDR1 and CDR2 are KGHSH and LQKENI. CDR3 DNA sequence: TGTGCCAGCTCACAAGCAGGGGCGGACACTGAAGCTTTCTTT. Protein: CASSQAGADTEAFF.

The sample holds one count of this clone. The chain has TRBV6-5 and TRBJ1-2; 11 positions agree with TRBD1. CDR3 size: 13 residues. Germline CDR1 is MNHEY and CDR2 is SVGAGI. Trimming took 8 bases from V and 7 from J; bases not matched to a gene: 6. The CDR3 is CASPDRGRGGYTF. Here the CDR3 DNA reads TGTGCCAGCCCGGACAGGGGGCGCGGTGGCTACACCTTC.

The chain joins TRBV3-1 (or the pseudogene TRBV3-2) to TRBJ1-2, with TRBD1 as a possible D gene (5 bases). This CDR3 has 12 residues. Trimming pared 1 base from V and 8 bases from J, leaving 8 bases between. CDR1 and CDR2 from the germline V gene are LGHDT and YNNKEL (reference sequence). CDR3 in amino acids: CASSQVRAGYTF. The CDR3, as DNA: TGTGCCAGCAGCCAAGTCAGGGCGGGCTACACCTTC.

J is TRBJ1-6 and V is TRBV19; D gene ambiguous. The CDR3 is made up of 14 amino acids. The ends were cut back, 11 bases at V and 0 bases at J, with 11 bases in the middle. The germline V gene has CDR1 LNHDA and CDR2 SQIVND (reference sequence). In DNA form, the CDR3 reads TGTGCCCCCGAGGTACCCTCCTATAATTCACCCCTCCACTTT. Protein sequence: CAPEVPSYNSPLHF.